This T cell receptor beta chain was identified during a study of T cells after yellow fever vaccination. This clonotype was found a few times. The germline V gene encodes CDR1 DFQATT and CDR2 SNEGSKA (reference sequence). The trim removed 5 bases at V and 4 bases at J, leaving 8 bases unmatched. CDR3 size: 14 residues. For TCR, cDNA came from 5'RACE template switching, which added a universal primer site and UMIs. Via MiXCR, TCRdb re-called the 5' RACE reads, giving one row per CDR3 protein. Of 450,000 to 550,000 distinct CDR3 sequences in the sample, about 19% were seen once. The V and J genes are TRBV20-1 and TRBJ2-7, with 10 positions matching TRBD2. Sample: PBMCs, taken 15 days after the yellow fever booster vaccination. The receptor comes from a man aged 25-45 years who received the YFV17D yellow fever vaccine. The CDR3 region has the DNA TGCAGTGCTTTGAGCGGGAGGGCCGTGTACGAGCAGTACTTC. Protein: CSALSGRAVYEQYF.